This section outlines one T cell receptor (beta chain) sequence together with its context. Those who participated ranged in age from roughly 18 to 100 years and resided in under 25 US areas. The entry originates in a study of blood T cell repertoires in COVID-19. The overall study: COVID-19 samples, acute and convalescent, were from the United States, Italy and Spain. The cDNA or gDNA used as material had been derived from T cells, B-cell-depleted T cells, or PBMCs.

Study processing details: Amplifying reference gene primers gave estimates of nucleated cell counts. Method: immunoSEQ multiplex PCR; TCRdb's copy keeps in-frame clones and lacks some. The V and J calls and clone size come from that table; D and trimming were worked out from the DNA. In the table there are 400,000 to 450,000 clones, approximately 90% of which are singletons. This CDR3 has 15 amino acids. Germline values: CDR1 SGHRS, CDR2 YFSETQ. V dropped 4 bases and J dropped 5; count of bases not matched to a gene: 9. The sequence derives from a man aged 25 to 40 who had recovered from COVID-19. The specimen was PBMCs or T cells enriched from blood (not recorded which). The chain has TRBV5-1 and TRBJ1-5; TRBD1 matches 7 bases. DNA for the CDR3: TGCGCCAGCAGCCTGTGGGGGACAGCCGATCAGCCCCAGCATTTT. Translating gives CASSLWGTADQPQHF.